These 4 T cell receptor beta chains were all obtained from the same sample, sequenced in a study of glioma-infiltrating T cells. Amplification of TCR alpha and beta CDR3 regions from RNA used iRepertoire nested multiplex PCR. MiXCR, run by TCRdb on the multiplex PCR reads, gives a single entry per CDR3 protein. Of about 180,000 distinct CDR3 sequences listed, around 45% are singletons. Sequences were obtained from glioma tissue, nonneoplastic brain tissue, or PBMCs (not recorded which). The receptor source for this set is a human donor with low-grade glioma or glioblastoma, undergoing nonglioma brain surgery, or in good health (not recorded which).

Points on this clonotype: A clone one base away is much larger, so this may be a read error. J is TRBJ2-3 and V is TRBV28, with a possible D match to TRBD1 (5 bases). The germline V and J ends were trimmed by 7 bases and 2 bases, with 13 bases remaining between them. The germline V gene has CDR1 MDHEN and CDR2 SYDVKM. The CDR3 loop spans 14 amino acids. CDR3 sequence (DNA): TGTGCCAGCATTGGAAAGGGGAACACAGATACGCAGTATTTT. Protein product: CASIGKGNTDTQYF.

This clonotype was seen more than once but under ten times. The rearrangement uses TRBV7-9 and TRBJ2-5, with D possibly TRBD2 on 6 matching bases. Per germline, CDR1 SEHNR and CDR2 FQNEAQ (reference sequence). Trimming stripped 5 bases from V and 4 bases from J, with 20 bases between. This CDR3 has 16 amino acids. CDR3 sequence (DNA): TGTGCCAGCAGCCATGGGCTCCGGGACTTTTTAGAGACCCAGTACTTC. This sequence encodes CASSHGLRDFLETQYF.

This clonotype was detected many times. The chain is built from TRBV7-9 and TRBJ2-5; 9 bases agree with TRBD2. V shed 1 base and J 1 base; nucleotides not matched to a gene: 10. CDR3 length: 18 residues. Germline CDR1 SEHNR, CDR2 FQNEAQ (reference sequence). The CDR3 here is CASSLVRLAAFTQETQYF. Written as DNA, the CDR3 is TGTGCCAGCAGCTTAGTGCGACTAGCGGCATTTACCCAAGAGACCCAGTACTTC.

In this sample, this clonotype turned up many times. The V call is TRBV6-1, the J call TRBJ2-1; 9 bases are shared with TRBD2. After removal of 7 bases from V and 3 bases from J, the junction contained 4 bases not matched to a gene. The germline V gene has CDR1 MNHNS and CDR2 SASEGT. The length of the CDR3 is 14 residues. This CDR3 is CASKSSGNYNEQFF. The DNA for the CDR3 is TGTGCCAGCAAGTCTAGCGGGAACTACAATGAGCAGTTCTTC.